This T cell receptor beta chain was recorded in a study of blood T cell repertoires in COVID-19. Study at large: Whether acute or convalescent, the COVID-19 samples came from the United States, Italy and Spain. T cells, B-cell-depleted T cells, or PBMCs provided the cDNA or gDNA that served as material.

In the study's own analysis: Nucleated cell number was recorded as an estimate derived from reference gene primer amplification. Here immunoSEQ multiplex PCR was the method, and the copy in TCRdb shows in-frame clones only, minus some. That table furnishes V, J and clone size, whereas the DNA furnished D and trimming. The sample comprises roughly 51,000 clones, about 86% of which are singletons, and around 2.9% rests with the top ten. CDR1 and CDR2 (germline): LNHDA, SQIVND (reference sequence). This CDR3 has 16 residues. Trimming pared 7 bases from V and 1 base from J, leaving 19 bases between. This sequence originates from a woman at least 80 years old with acute or convalescent COVID-19. The chain couples TRBV19 to TRBJ1-2, with D possibly being TRBD1 (5 bases). The sequenced sample consisted of peripheral blood. The CDR3 region has the DNA TGTGCCAGTACCCCCCCGGGACTCAGTTATAACTATGGCTACACCTTC. As protein: CASTPPGLSYNYGYTF.